Reported below is one T cell receptor (beta chain). Produced via immunoSEQ multiplex PCR; TCRdb's table is partial and in-frame only. The data hold 200,000 to 250,000 clones, with around 78% observed a single time. The source of the sample is a study of blood T cell repertoires in COVID-19. Study at large: Italy, Spain and the United States were the sources of the convalescent and acute COVID-19 samples. T cells, B-cell-depleted T cells, or PBMCs provided the cDNA or gDNA that served as material.

Germline lookup yields CDR1 SGHTA and CDR2 FQGNSA. V lost 5 bases to trimming and J lost 4 bases; unmatched junction nucleotides: 15. The length of the CDR3 is 17 residues. The material sequenced was peripheral blood. The rearrangement links TRBV7-2 to TRBJ2-7; 9 positions match TRBD2. This TCR was sampled from a woman in her 70s with active or convalescent COVID-19. CDR3 coding DNA: TGTGCCAGCAGCCCGACCCCGGGACTAGCACCGTTATACGAGCAGTACTTC. Its protein product is CASSPTPGLAPLYEQYF.